The 10 T cell receptor beta chains below all came from one sample that was sequenced in a study of T cell responses to AZD1222 COVID-19 vaccine. The protocol was immunoSEQ multiplex PCR, while the TCRdb copy is restricted to in-frame clones and leaves out a portion. The table lists approximately 88,000 clones, 60% to 80% of them singletons. The source material was peripheral blood, sampled on day 0 of AZD1222 vaccination. The receptor set was obtained from an adult in good health.

This clone has only a few counts. V is TRBV10-1 and J is TRBJ1-1; D not resolved. Trimming took off 9 bases at V and 11 bases at J, with 19 bases between the two ends. Per the germline V gene, CDR1 is WNHNN and CDR2 is SYGVQD (reference sequence). The CDR3 spans 12 residues. CDR3 bases: TGCGCCAGTGATAGTGGGTTACCACACGCTTTCTTT. It yields the protein CASDSGLPHAFF.

V gene TRBV7-9 combines with J gene TRBJ1-2; D remains ambiguous. V lost 4 bases, J lost 6 bases, and 15 bases lay in between. This CDR3 contains 14 residues. The germline V gene has CDR1 SEHNR and CDR2 FQNEAQ (reference sequence). This CDR3 is CASSSLGKFHGYTF. CDR3 DNA sequence: TGTGCCAGCAGCTCACTAGGGAAATTCCATGGCTACACCTTC.

The chain carries TRBV6-5 and TRBJ2-7, with D possibly being TRBD1 (7 bases). The V end was cut by 9 bases, the J end by 1 base, with 13 bases between. This CDR3 has 13 amino acids. In germline, CDR1 is MNHEY, CDR2 SVGAGI. This CDR3 is CASARGESYEQYF. CDR3 nucleotide sequence: TGTGCCAGTGCCAGGGGGGAGTCCTACGAGCAGTACTTC.

This chain uses TRBV28 with TRBJ1-2; 7 bases match TRBD1. V was pared by 6 bases and J by 2 bases, with 12 bases of the junction left unmatched. The CDR3 contains 16 residues. Germline CDR1 and CDR2: MDHEN and SYDVKM. CDR3 residues: CASRSQQGIPNYGYTF. In DNA form, the CDR3 reads TGTGCCAGCAGGTCCCAACAGGGGATACCCAACTATGGCTACACCTTC.

V is TRBV5-5 and J is TRBJ2-7, with TRBD2 identical over 7 bases. Germline V gene data show CDR1 as SGHKS and CDR2 as YYEKEE (reference sequence). The CDR3 sequence is 14 residues long. The J segment lost 4 bases and the V segment lost 4 bases, leaving 8 bases of the junction unmatched. CDR3 sequence reads: CASSLGLERYEQYF. In DNA, the CDR3 is TGTGCCAGCAGCCTAGGACTAGAAAGGTACGAGCAGTACTTC.

The chain is built from TRBV24-1 and TRBJ2-1; D is ambiguous. CDR1 and CDR2 from the germline V gene are KGHDR and SFDVKD. Trimming shortened V by 5 bases and J by 4 bases, and 8 bases separated the two germline ends. The CDR3 has 13 amino acids. CDR3 loop: CATSVDEYNEQFF. CDR3 nucleotide sequence: TGTGCCACCAGTGTTGACGAGTACAATGAGCAGTTCTTC.

The chain carries TRBV7-6 and TRBJ1-4; 7 nucleotides line up with TRBD1. CDR1 is SGHVS and CDR2 is FNYEAQ in the germline V gene. Germline trimming cut 5 bases from V and 6 bases from J; bases unmatched to any gene: 6. The CDR3 runs 14 residues. CDR3 sequence: CASSLRDRDEKLFF. CDR3 nucleotide sequence: TGTGCCAGCAGCCTCCGAGACAGGGATGAAAAACTGTTTTTT.

The genes are TRBV7-9 and TRBJ1-2; D gene unclear. This CDR3 spans 14 amino acids. In germline, CDR1 is SEHNR, CDR2 FQNEAQ (reference sequence). V lost 0 bases to trimming and J lost 3 bases, with 8 bases between them. The CDR3 DNA reads TGTGCCAGCAGCTTAGCGCGGGAATACTATGGCTACACCTTC. Translated, it gives CASSLAREYYGYTF.

This chain joins TRBV21-1 and TRBJ1-2. TRBV21-1 is labeled a pseudogene. The CDR3 covers 13 residues. CDR3 in amino acids: CASSKGGRVGYTF. The CDR3 DNA sequence: TGTGCCAGCAGCAAAGGAGGCAGAGTTGGCTACACCTTC.

Remarks on this clone: A much larger clone lies one base from this, so it may be a read error. The rearrangement links TRBV11-2 to TRBJ1-2; TRBD1 aligns across 10 bases. The CDR3 runs 17 residues. Germline V gene data show CDR1 as SGHAT and CDR2 as FQNNGV. With 5 bases clipped from V and 4 bases from J, the junction kept 13 bases outside the gene matches. This CDR3 reads CASSHRDRGKNLYGYTF. The DNA of the CDR3 is TGTGCCAGCAGCCACCGGGACAGGGGCAAAAACCTCTATGGCTACACCTTC.